The sequence of this TCR beta chain was determined in a study of PD-1 blockade in classical Hodgkin lymphoma. Libraries were prepared by immunoSEQ multiplex PCR; TCRdb keeps only in-frame clonotypes and omits some of them. This sample carries some 25,000 clones, almost 85% of them seen once, and the ten largest clones take roughly 12%. Study outcomes and limitations: Complete responders entered with baseline diversity on par with newly diagnosed patients, the results showed. Reports indicated that newly diagnosed patients had lower baseline TCR diversity than healthy donors did. Compared with baseline, CD4+ but not CD8+ TCR diversity had risen significantly by C4D1.

As regards this clone: The antigen is unknown.

This CDR3 has 18 amino acids. Trimming stripped 1 base from V and 0 bases from J, with 15 bases between. The germline V gene encodes CDR1 LGHNA and CDR2 YNFKEQ. Every one of the patients relapsed after autologous stem cell transplantation (brentuximab vedotin exposure was variable). Patients' outcomes at their best amounted to complete response, partial response or progressive disease. The source is a human donor with classical Hodgkin lymphoma. The sample was peripheral blood mononuclear cells (PBMCs), taken before the second cycle of nivolumab. The rearrangement links TRBV4-2 to TRBJ1-4; D is perhaps TRBD1 (5 bases). CDR3 region: CASSQAISDTSTNEKLFF. The CDR3 DNA reads as TGTGCCAGCAGCCAAGCGATATCGGACACCTCAACTAATGAAAAACTGTTTTTT.